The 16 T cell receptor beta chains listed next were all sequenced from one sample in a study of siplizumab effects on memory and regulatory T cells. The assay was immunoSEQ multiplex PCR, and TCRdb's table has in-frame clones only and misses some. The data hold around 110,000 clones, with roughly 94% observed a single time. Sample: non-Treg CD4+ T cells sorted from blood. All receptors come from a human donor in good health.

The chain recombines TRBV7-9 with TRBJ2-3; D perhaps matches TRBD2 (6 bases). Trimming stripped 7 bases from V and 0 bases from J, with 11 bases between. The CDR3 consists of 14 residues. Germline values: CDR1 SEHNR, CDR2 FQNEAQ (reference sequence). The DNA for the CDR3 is TGTGCCAGCACCCCGGGGACTAGCACAGATACGCAGTATTTT. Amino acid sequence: CASTPGTSTDTQYF.

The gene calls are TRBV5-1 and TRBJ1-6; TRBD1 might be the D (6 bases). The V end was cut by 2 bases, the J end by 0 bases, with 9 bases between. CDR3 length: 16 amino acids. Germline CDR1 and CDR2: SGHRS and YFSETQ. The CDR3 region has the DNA TGCGCCAGCAGCTTCCAGGGGAGCTCCTATAATTCACCCCTCCACTTT. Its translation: CASSFQGSSYNSPLHF.

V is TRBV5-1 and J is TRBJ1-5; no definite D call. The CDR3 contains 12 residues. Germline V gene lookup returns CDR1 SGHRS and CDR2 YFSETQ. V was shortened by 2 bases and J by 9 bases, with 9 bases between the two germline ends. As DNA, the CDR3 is TGCGCCAGCAGCTTAAATCGCGGGCCCCAGCATTTT. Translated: CASSLNRGPQHF.

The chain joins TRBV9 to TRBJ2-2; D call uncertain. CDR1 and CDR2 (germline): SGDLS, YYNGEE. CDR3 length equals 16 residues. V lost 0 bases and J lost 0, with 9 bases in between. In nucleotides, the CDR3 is TGTGCCAGCAGCGTAGATGGCGGCGCGAACACCGGGGAGCTGTTTTTT. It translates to CASSVDGGANTGELFF. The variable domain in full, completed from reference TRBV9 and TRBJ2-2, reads DSGVTQTPKHLITATGQRVTLRCSPRSGDLSVYWYQQSLDQGLQFLIQYYNGEERAKGNILERFSAQQFPDLHSELNLSSLELGDSALYFCASSVDGGANTGELFFGEGSRLTVL.

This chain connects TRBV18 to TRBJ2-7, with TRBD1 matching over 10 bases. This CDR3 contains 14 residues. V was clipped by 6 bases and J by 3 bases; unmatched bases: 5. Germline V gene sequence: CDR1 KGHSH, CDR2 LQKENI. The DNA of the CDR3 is TGTGCCAGCTCCCTTGGACAGGGGGTCTACGAGCAGTACTTC. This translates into CASSLGQGVYEQYF.

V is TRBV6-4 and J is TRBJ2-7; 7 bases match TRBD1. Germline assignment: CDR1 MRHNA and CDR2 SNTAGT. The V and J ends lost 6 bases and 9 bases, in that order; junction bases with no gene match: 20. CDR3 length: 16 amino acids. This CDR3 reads CASRTSGFFFNRGQYF. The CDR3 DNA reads TGTGCCAGCAGGACCTCCGGTTTTTTCTTCAACAGGGGGCAGTACTTC.

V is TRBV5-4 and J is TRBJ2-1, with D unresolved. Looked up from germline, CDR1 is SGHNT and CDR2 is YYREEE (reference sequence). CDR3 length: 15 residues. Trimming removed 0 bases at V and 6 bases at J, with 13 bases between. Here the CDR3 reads CASSLGPAGPNEQFF. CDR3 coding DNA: TGTGCCAGCAGCTTGGGTCCCGCTGGTCCCAATGAGCAGTTCTTC.

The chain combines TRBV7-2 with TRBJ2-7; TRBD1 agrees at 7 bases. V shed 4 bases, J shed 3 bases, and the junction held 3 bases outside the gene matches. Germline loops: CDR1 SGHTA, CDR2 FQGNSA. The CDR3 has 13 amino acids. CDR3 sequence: CASSSYRGYEQYF. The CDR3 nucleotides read TGTGCCAGCAGCTCGTACAGGGGCTACGAGCAGTACTTC.

The CDR3: CASIRLTPSGGEQFF. Here the CDR3 DNA reads TGTGCCAGCATTCGACTTACCCCCAGCGGGGGAGAGCAGTTCTTC. The chain employs TRBV6-1 and TRBJ2-1, with 8 bases fitting TRBD2. Trimming removed 7 bases from V and 10 bases from J; junction bases left unmatched: 15. The CDR3 contains 15 residues. CDR1 and CDR2 from the germline V gene are MNHNS and SASEGT.

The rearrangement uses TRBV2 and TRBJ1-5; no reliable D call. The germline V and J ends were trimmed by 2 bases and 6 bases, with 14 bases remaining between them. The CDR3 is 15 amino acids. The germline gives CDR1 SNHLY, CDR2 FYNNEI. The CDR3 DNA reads TGTGCCAGCAGTGAATCGGGGAGCTGGGCTCAGCCCCAGCATTTT. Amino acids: CASSESGSWAQPQHF.

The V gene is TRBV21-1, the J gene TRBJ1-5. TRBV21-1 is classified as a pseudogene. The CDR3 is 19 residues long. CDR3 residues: CASKQCRVINIGGNQPQHF. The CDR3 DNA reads TGTGCCAGCAAGCAGTGTAGGGTGATCAATATTGGAGGCAATCAGCCCCAGCATTTT.

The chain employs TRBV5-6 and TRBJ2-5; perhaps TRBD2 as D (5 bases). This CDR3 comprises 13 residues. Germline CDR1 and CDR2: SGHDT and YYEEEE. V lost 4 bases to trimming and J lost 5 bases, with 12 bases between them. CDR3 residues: CASSPDSRETQYF. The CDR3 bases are TGTGCCAGCAGCCCGGACTCCAGGGAGACCCAGTACTTC.

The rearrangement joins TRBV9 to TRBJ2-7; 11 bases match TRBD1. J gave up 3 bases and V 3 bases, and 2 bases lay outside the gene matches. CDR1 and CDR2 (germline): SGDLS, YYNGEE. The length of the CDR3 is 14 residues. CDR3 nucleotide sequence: TGTGCCAGCAGCGCCGGGACAGGGGGCTACGAGCAGTACTTC. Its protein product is CASSAGTGGYEQYF. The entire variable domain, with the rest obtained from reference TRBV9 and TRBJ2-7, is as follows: DSGVTQTPKHLITATGQRVTLRCSPRSGDLSVYWYQQSLDQGLQFLIQYYNGEERAKGNILERFSAQQFPDLHSELNLSSLELGDSALYFCASSAGTGGYEQYFGPGTRLTVT.

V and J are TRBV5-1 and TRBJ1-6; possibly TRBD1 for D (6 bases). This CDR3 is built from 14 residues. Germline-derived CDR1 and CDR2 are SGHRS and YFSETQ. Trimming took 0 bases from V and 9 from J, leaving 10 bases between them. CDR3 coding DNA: TGCGCCAGCAGCTTGGGGGGGGCTACTTCACCCCTCCACTTT. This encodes CASSLGGATSPLHF.

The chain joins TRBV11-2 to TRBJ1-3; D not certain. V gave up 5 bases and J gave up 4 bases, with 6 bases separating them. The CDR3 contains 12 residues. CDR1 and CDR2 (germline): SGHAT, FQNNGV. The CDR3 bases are TGTGCCAGCAGCAAAGAAGGAAACACCATATATTTT. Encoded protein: CASSKEGNTIYF.

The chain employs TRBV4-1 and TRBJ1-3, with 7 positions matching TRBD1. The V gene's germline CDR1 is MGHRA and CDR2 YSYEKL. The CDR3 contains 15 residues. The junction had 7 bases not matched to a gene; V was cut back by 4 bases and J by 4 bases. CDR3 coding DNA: TGCGCCAGCAGCCCAGGGGGAAGTTCGGGAAACACCATATATTTT. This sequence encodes CASSPGGSSGNTIYF.